Below are 27 T cell receptor beta chains sequenced from a single sample in a study of cytomegalovirus exposure and HLA in healthy donors. Vbeta (60) and Jbeta (13) primers were used in the PCR. The data were produced by immunoSEQ multiplex PCR, yet TCRdb's version contains in-frame clones alone and is incomplete. The sample includes 150,000 to 200,000 clones, roughly 77% seen only once; the top ten take roughly 8.2%. Sequencing input: PBMCs. These receptor sequences come from a woman between 40 and 55 years old in good health and CMV-seropositive.

This sequence joins TRBV28 and TRBJ2-2; D remains ambiguous. The germline V gene encodes CDR1 MDHEN and CDR2 SYDVKM. V was cut by 3 bases and J by 0 bases, with 11 bases left in between. The CDR3 is made up of 16 amino acids. The CDR3 reads CASSFSSAANTGELFF. The DNA for the CDR3 is TGTGCCAGCAGTTTTTCCAGTGCAGCGAACACCGGGGAGCTGTTTTTT.

The rearrangement uses TRBV14 and TRBJ2-2, with D possibly matching TRBD1 (6 bases). Germline CDR1 SGHDN, CDR2 FVKESK. Trimming pared 3 bases from V and 6 bases from J, leaving 14 bases between. The CDR3 has 15 residues. The CDR3 bases are TGTGCCAGCAGCCAGCCCTTCAGGGGTCCCGGGGAGCTGTTTTTT. The encoded protein is CASSQPFRGPGELFF.

V is TRBV7-2 and J is TRBJ1-5; 7 bases match TRBD1. CDR1 SGHTA and CDR2 FQGNSA come from the germline V gene. This CDR3 comprises 16 residues. V was pared by 4 bases and J by 4 bases, with 10 bases of the junction left unmatched. The CDR3 sequence: CASSSEGAGVNQPQHF. As DNA, the CDR3 is TGTGCCAGCAGCTCGGAGGGGGCTGGGGTGAATCAGCCCCAGCATTTT. The full variable domain, rest sourced from reference TRBV7-2 and TRBJ1-5, is GAGVSQSPSNKVTEKGKDVELRCDPISGHTALYWYRQSLGQGLEFLIYFQGNSAPDKSGLPSDRFSAERTGGSVSTLTIQRTQQEDSAVYLCASSSEGAGVNQPQHFGDGTRLSIL.

This chain connects TRBV9 to TRBJ2-3; 11 nucleotides match TRBD1. J gave up 0 bases and V 4 bases, and 7 bases lay outside the gene matches. The CDR3 covers 17 residues. The germline CDR1 and CDR2 sequences are SGDLS and YYNGEE. The CDR3 bases are TGTGCCAGCAGCATCGGGACAGGGGGACGTAGCACAGATACGCAGTATTTT. Its protein product is CASSIGTGGRSTDTQYF.

This clone was seen only a few times. The chain is built from TRBV25-1 and TRBJ1-1; D is perhaps TRBD1 (6 bases). V was clipped by 4 bases and J by 6 bases, with 18 bases between them. Germline V lookup: CDR1 MGHDK, CDR2 SYGVNS. The CDR3 runs to 15 residues. The CDR3 is CASSGSWQGIAEAFF. In DNA form, the CDR3 reads TGTGCCAGCAGTGGTTCATGGCAGGGGATTGCTGAAGCTTTCTTT.

V is TRBV11-1 and J is TRBJ2-7; tentative D call: TRBD2 (6 bases). The CDR3 runs to 14 residues. With 5 bases removed from V and 3 bases from J, the gap between germline ends came to 14 bases. CDR1 is SGHAT, CDR2 FQDESV, per germline (reference sequence). The CDR3 DNA reads TGTGCCAGCAGCCCGGCGGGACGGTTCTACGAGCAGTACTTC. This encodes CASSPAGRFYEQYF. The entire variable domain, with the rest obtained from reference TRBV11-1 and TRBJ2-7, is as follows: EAEVAQSPRYKITEKSQAVAFWCDPISGHATLYWYRQILGQGPELLVQFQDESVVDDSQLPKDRFSAERLKGVDSTLKIQPAELGDSAMYLCASSPAGRFYEQYFGPGTRLTVT.

The chain joins TRBV28 to TRBJ2-5, with a possible D match to TRBD2 (5 bases). The end of the DNA is better explained by TRBJ2-7, so the J call may be wrong. Germline V CDR1 and CDR2: MDHEN, SYDVKM. The CDR3 is made up of 16 amino acids. CDR3 nucleotides: TGTGCCAGCAGTTTATTGGTCCCAGCGGCGAGCTACGAGCAGTACTTC. Its translation is CASSLLVPAASYEQYF.

The chain combines TRBV5-4 with TRBJ2-1, with 7 bases aligning to TRBD2. Germline V gene sequence: CDR1 SGHNT, CDR2 YYREEE (reference sequence). The CDR3 totals 14 residues. Germline trimming cut 8 bases from V and 6 bases from J; bases unmatched to any gene: 11. The CDR3 DNA reads as TGTGCCAGGTCGTATGGCGGGAGCTCCAATGAGCAGTTCTTC. It is translated as CARSYGGSSNEQFF.

The chain employs TRBV7-9 and TRBJ2-5; a possible D gene is TRBD2 (6 bases). The DNA matches TRBJ2-7 better at its end, which makes the J call doubtful. The CDR3 spans 18 residues. From germline, CDR1 is SEHNR and CDR2 FQNEAQ (reference sequence). The CDR3 sequence is CASSQTKGGVGENYEQYF. The CDR3 nucleotides read TGTGCCAGCAGCCAAACTAAGGGCGGGGTTGGAGAAAACTACGAGCAGTACTTC.

This clone was seen a single time. The chain links TRBV7-9 to TRBJ1-2; 7 nucleotides line up with TRBD1. Germline V CDR1 and CDR2: SEHNR, FQNEAQ (reference sequence). V shed 5 bases and J 4 bases; nucleotides not matched to a gene: 7. The CDR3 covers 14 residues. The chain's CDR3 is CASSRGQELYGYTF. The CDR3 DNA is TGTGCCAGCAGCCGAGGACAGGAACTCTATGGCTACACCTTC. Complete variable domain (other parts from reference TRBV7-9 and TRBJ1-2): DTGVSQNPRHKITKRGQNVTFRCDPISEHNRLYWYRQTLGQGPEFLTYFQNEAQLEKSRLLSDRFSAERPKGSFSTLEIQRTEQGDSAMYLCASSRGQELYGYTFGSGTRLTVV.

The chain links TRBV7-9 to TRBJ2-7; no clear D. Germline values: CDR1 SEHNR, CDR2 FQNEAQ (reference sequence). The ends were cut back, 1 base at V and 7 bases at J, with 5 bases in the middle. This CDR3 is 11 amino acids long. The CDR3 nucleotides read TGTGCCAGCAGCTTAGAGACAGAGCAGTACTTC. Protein product: CASSLETEQYF.

The V gene is TRBV7-3, the J gene TRBJ2-3, with TRBD2 matching 12 bases. Germline values: CDR1 SGHTA, CDR2 FQGTGA. The V segment lost 5 bases and the J segment 5 bases; nucleotides outside the gene matches: 5. The CDR3 totals 15 residues. The CDR3 region is CASSPSGRALDTQYF. The CDR3 coding sequence is TGTGCCAGCAGCCCTAGCGGGAGGGCTTTAGATACGCAGTATTTT.

This clone appeared many times. The V and J genes are TRBV4-3 and TRBJ2-6; D perhaps matches TRBD1 (5 bases). Germline V gene lookup returns CDR1 LGHNA and CDR2 YSLEER. V was shortened by 1 base and J by 0 bases, with 7 bases between the two germline ends. CDR3 size: 16 residues. This chain's CDR3 is CASSQVGHSGANVLTF. CDR3 nucleotides: TGCGCCAGCAGCCAAGTAGGACACTCTGGGGCCAACGTCCTGACTTTC.

CDR3 residues: CASSGGIVSGNTIYF. The CDR3 DNA reads as TGTGCCAGCTCGGGGGGGATAGTCTCTGGAAACACCATATATTTT. The chain recombines TRBV6-1 with TRBJ1-3, with D perhaps matching TRBD1 (5 bases). V dropped 8 bases and J dropped 0 bases, with 14 bases sitting between them. The CDR3 sequence is 15 residues long. The germline V gene encodes CDR1 MNHNS and CDR2 SASEGT.

The gene calls are TRBV5-1 and TRBJ2-2, with 9 bases identical to TRBD2. V lost 4 bases and J lost 1; bases outside the gene matches: 8. Germline V gene sequence: CDR1 SGHRS, CDR2 YFSETQ. CDR3 length: 17 residues. CDR3 DNA: TGCGCCAGCAGCAGCGCCTTACTAGCGGGGAACACCGGGGAGCTGTTTTTT. This encodes CASSSALLAGNTGELFF. The whole variable domain, remainder taken from reference TRBV5-1 and TRBJ2-2, is KAGVTQTPRYLIKTRGQQVTLSCSPISGHRSVSWYQQTPGQGLQFLFEYFSETQRNKGNFPGRFSGRQFSNSRSEMNVSTLELGDSALYLCASSSALLAGNTGELFFGEGSRLTVL.

The chain joins TRBV30 to TRBJ2-2; 10 bases are shared with TRBD2. The CDR3 extends over 16 amino acids. CDR1 and CDR2 (germline): GTSNPN, SVGIG (reference sequence). V trimming: 1 base; J trimming: 7 bases; junction bases outside the gene matches: 9. CDR3 sequence reads: CAWSDPSGSIGGELFF. The CDR3 coding sequence is TGTGCCTGGAGTGATCCTAGCGGGAGTATAGGCGGGGAGCTGTTTTTT.

V is TRBV9 and J is TRBJ1-5; D possibly corresponds to TRBD1 (6 bases). Trimming stripped 6 bases from V and 3 bases from J, with 16 bases between. The CDR3 extends over 15 amino acids. CDR1 and CDR2 (germline): SGDLS, YYNGEE. Here the CDR3 DNA reads TGTGCCAGCAATGTTCAGGGGAGCTACAATCAGCCCCAGCATTTT. Protein: CASNVQGSYNQPQHF.

The V and J genes are TRBV6-1 and TRBJ2-6; D is unresolved. Looked up from germline, CDR1 is MNHNS and CDR2 is SASEGT. The CDR3 runs 16 residues. Trimming removed 0 bases at V and 0 bases at J, with 6 bases between. The CDR3 DNA reads as TGTGCCAGCAGTGAAGCATCATTCTCTGGGGCCAACGTCCTGACTTTC. Its protein is CASSEASFSGANVLTF.

Here the CDR3 reads CSAGLGVTKNIQYF. Written as DNA, the CDR3 is TGCAGCGCTGGCCTCGGGGTTACCAAAAACATTCAGTACTTC. The gene calls are TRBV29-1 and TRBJ2-4; tentative D call: TRBD2 (5 bases). Germline values: CDR1 SQVTM, CDR2 ANQGSEA. The CDR3 extends over 14 amino acids. V dropped 7 bases and J dropped 2 bases, with 15 bases sitting between them.

This clone was picked up a small number of times. This rearrangement joins TRBV7-9 to TRBJ2-3; D is perhaps TRBD1 (6 bases). CDR3 length: 14 residues. The V and J ends lost 5 bases and 3 bases respectively, with 12 bases between them. Germline V gives CDR1 SEHNR, CDR2 FQNEAQ (reference sequence). Here the CDR3 reads CASSRRGSTDTQYF. CDR3 nucleotide sequence: TGTGCCAGCAGCCGAAGGGGGTCGACAGATACGCAGTATTTT.

V gene TRBV11-1 combines with J gene TRBJ1-1; a possible D gene is TRBD1 (6 bases). The V gene's germline CDR1 is SGHAT and CDR2 FQDESV (reference sequence). CDR3 length: 12 amino acids. With 4 bases removed from V and 7 bases from J, the gap between germline ends came to 10 bases. The CDR3 nucleotides read TGTGCCAGCAGCTCGAACAGGGATGAAGCTTTCTTT. Protein product: CASSSNRDEAFF.

The chain employs TRBV7-2 and TRBJ2-3; D is ambiguous. Germline CDR1 is SGHTA and CDR2 is FQGNSA. CDR3 size: 13 residues. Trimming stripped 3 bases from V and 0 bases from J, with 4 bases between. CDR3 nucleotide sequence: TGTGCCAGCAGCTTCCAGAGCACAGATACGCAGTATTTT. Its protein is CASSFQSTDTQYF.

CDR3 coding DNA: TGCAGTGTTCAGGGGACTGAAGCTTTCTTT. This translates into CSVQGTEAFF. V usage is TRBV20-1 and J usage is TRBJ1-1; D perhaps matches TRBD1 (6 bases). Trimming took 7 bases from V and 5 from J, leaving 8 bases between them. This CDR3 is built from 10 residues. CDR1 DFQATT and CDR2 SNEGSKA come from the germline V gene (reference sequence).

The chain has TRBV28 and TRBJ2-7, with 7 bases lining up with TRBD2. CDR3 size: 15 residues. Trimming took 5 bases from V and 0 from J; bases not matched to a gene: 7. Looked up from germline, CDR1 is MDHEN and CDR2 is SYDVKM. CDR3 in amino acids: CASSPLPSGSYEQYF. The CDR3 DNA reads as TGTGCCAGCAGTCCGCTCCCTAGCGGCTCCTACGAGCAGTACTTC.

This clone turned up a few times. The V call is TRBV19, the J call TRBJ2-1; 15 bases are shared with TRBD2. In germline, CDR1 is LNHDA, CDR2 SQIVND (reference sequence). The CDR3 sequence is 19 residues long. J was trimmed by 4 bases and V by 5 bases; bases with no gene match: 12. Here the CDR3 reads CASSLRKAGTSGRYNEQFF. The CDR3, as DNA: TGTGCCAGTAGTTTAAGAAAAGCCGGGACTAGCGGGAGGTACAATGAGCAGTTCTTC.

The chain employs TRBV11-3 and TRBJ2-3, with unresolved D. Germline-derived CDR1 and CDR2 are SGHNT and YENEEA. This CDR3 contains 13 residues. Trimming removed 5 bases from V and 0 bases from J, with 6 bases in between. In DNA, the CDR3 is TGTGCCAGCAGCACTATTAGCACAGATACGCAGTATTTT. This sequence encodes CASSTISTDTQYF.

The V gene is TRBV5-4, the J gene TRBJ2-3, with a tentative D call TRBD2 (5 bases). V was pared by 5 bases and J by 4 bases, with 20 bases between. Per germline, CDR1 SGHNT and CDR2 YYREEE (reference sequence). The CDR3 loop spans 16 amino acids. The CDR3 nucleotides read TGTGCCAGCAGTCACTTCCGGGGAGCGGAGGCAGATACGCAGTATTTT. Translation gives CASSHFRGAEADTQYF.